This note documents a single T cell receptor beta chain sequence. The antigen is unknown. Deletions cut 0 bases from V and 7 bases from J, with 12 bases between. CDR1 and CDR2 from the germline V gene are MNHEY and SVGAGI. The CDR3 runs to 14 residues. Investigators profiled TCR beta VDJ and CDR3 from genomic DNA template. TCRdb re-called the reads through MiXCR, storing one row per CDR3 protein. The sample holds some 150,000 distinct CDR3 sequences, 40% to 50% seen once. The source of the sample is a study of CD8+CD57+ T cells in acquired aplastic anemia. The study's findings and limits: Patients had twenty-nine CD8+ CDR3 sequences in common with controls (the shared set).

The sequenced patients had an expansion of CD8+CD57+ cells seen by flow cytometry. The enrolled patients all had severe acquired aplastic anemia. Sequenced sample: sorted CD4+, CD8+, or CD8+CD57+ T cells (not recorded which) from PBMCs. The rearrangement uses TRBV6-5 and TRBJ1-2; D is unresolved. The TCR comes from a human donor with aplastic anemia. This chain's CDR3 is CASSYSTGRGGYTF. The CDR3 region has the DNA TGTGCCAGCAGTTACTCGACCGGGCGAGGTGGCTACACCTTC.